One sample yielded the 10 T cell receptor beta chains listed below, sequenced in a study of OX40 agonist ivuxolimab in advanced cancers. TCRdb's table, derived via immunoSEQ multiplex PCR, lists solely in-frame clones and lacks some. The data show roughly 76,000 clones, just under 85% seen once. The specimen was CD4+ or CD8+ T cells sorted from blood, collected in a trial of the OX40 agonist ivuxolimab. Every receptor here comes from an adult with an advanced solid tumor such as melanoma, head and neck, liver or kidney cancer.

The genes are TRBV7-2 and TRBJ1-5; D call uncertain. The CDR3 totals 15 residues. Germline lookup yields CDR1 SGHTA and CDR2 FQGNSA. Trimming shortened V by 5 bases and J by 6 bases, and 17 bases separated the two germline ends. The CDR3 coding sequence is TGTGCCAGCAGCGATAGCGGGGTTCCTGGTCAGCCCCAGCATTTT. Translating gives CASSDSGVPGQPQHF. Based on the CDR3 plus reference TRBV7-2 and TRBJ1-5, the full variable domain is GAGVSQSPSNKVTEKGKDVELRCDPISGHTALYWYRQSLGQGLEFLIYFQGNSAPDKSGLPSDRFSAERTGGSVSTLTIQRTQQEDSAVYLCASSDSGVPGQPQHFGDGTRLSIL.

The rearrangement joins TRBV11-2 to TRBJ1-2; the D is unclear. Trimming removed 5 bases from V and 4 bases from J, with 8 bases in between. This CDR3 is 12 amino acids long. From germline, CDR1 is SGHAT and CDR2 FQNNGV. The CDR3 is CASSRTGYGYTF. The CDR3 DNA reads TGTGCCAGCAGCAGGACCGGCTATGGCTACACCTTC.

The CDR3 DNA reads as TGCGCCAGCAGTGATGCAGGTCTAAACTATGGCTACACCTTC. This codes for CASSDAGLNYGYTF. This chain links TRBV10-2 with TRBJ1-2; D remains ambiguous. The germline CDR1 and CDR2 sequences are WSHSY and SAAADI. Trimming stripped 3 bases from V and 2 bases from J, with 10 bases between. There are 14 residues in the CDR3.

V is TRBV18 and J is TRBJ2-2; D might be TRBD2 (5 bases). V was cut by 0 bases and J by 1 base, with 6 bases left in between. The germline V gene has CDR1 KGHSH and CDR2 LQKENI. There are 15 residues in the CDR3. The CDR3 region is CASSPPAGNTGELFF. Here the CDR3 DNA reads TGTGCCAGCTCACCACCGGCGGGGAACACCGGGGAGCTGTTTTTT.

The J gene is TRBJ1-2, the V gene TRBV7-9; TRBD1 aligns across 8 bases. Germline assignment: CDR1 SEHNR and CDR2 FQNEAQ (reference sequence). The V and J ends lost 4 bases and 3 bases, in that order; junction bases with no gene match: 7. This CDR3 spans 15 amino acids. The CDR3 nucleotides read TGTGCCAGCAGCTATACAGGGGGTTTGGACTATGGCTACACCTTC. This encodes CASSYTGGLDYGYTF.

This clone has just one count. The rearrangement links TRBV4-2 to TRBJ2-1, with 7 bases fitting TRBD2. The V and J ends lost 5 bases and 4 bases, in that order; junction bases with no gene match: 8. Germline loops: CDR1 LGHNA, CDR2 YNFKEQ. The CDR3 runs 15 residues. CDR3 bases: TGTGCCAGCAGCTTAGGCGGGAGAACTTACAATGAGCAGTTCTTC. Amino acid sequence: CASSLGGRTYNEQFF.

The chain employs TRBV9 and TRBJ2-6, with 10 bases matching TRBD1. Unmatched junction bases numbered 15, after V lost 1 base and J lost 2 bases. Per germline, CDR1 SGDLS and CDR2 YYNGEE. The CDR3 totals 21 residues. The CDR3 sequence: CASSVPRQGANYGPGANVLTF. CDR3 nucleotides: TGTGCCAGCAGCGTACCACGACAGGGGGCGAATTACGGGCCTGGGGCCAACGTCCTGACTTTC.

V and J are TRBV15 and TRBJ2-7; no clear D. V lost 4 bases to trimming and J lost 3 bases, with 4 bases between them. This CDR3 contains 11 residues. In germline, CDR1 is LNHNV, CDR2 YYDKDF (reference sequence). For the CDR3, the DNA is TGTGCCACCAGCATTGGCTACGAGCAGTACTTC. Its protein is CATSIGYEQYF.

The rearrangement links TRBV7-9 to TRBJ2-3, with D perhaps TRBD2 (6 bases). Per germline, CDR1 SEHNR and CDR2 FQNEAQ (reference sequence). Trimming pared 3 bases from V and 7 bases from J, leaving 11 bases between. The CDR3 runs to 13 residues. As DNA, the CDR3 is TGTGCCAGCAGCTTTGGGGACTCAAATACGCAGTATTTT. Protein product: CASSFGDSNTQYF.

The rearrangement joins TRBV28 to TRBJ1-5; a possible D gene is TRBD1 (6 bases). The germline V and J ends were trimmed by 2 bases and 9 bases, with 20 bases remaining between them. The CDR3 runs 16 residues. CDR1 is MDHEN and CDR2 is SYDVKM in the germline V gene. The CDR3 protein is CASSLISTGYSRPQHF. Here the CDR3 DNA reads TGTGCCAGCAGTTTAATTTCTACAGGGTACAGTCGGCCCCAGCATTTT.